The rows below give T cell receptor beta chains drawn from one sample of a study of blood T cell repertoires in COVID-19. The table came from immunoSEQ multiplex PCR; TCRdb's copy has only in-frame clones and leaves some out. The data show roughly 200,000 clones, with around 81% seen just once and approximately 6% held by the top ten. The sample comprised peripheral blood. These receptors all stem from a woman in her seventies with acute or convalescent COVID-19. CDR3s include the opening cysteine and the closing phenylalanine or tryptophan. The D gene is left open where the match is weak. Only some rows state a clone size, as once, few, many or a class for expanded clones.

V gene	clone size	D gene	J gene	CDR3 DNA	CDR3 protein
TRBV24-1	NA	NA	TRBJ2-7	TGTGCCACCAGTGAAAGCGGACGCTACGAGCAGTACTTC	CATSESGRYEQYF
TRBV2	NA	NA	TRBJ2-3	TGTGCCAGCAGTGAACTCGGCGTTGAGGCAGATACGCAGTATTTT	CASSELGVEADTQYF
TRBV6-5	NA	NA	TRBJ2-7	TGTGCCAGCAGTTACGGGACAAGGGGAACCCTCTACGAGCAGTACTTC	CASSYGTRGTLYEQYF
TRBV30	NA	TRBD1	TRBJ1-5	TGTGCCTGGAGTGAACAGGGGGATCAAGAGAATCAGCCCCAGCATTTT	CAWSEQGDQENQPQHF
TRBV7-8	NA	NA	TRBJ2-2	TGTGCCAGCAGCTTACCGGGAACGAACACCGGGGAGCTGTTTTTT	CASSLPGTNTGELFF
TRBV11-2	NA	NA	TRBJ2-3	TGTGCCAGCAGCGTAAACATCCTGAGCACAGATACGCAGTATTTT	CASSVNILSTDTQYF
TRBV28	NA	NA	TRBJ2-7	TGTGCCAGCAACCAGGGATCGCCCTACGAGCAGTACTTC	CASNQGSPYEQYF
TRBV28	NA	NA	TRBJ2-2	TGTGCCAGCAGTTTCTCCGCGAACACCGGGGAGCTGTTTTTT	CASSFSANTGELFF
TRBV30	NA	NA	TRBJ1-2	TGTGCCTGGAGTCGGACATCGGGGGGTGGGTATGGCTACACCTTC	CAWSRTSGGGYGYTF
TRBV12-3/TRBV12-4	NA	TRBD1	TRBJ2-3	TGTGCCAGCAGCCCACAGGGGCGGGATACGCAGTATTTT	CASSPQGRDTQYF
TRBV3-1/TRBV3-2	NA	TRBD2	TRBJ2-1	TGTGCCAGCAGCCAATCTCCCAGCGGGAGCTCCTACAATGAGCAGTTCTTC	CASSQSPSGSSYNEQFF
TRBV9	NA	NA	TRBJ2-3	TGTGCCAGCAGCGTAGATTTCGACAGCCAGACTAGCACAGATACGCAGTATTTT	CASSVDFDSQTSTDTQYF
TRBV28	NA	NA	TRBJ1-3	TGTGCCAGCAGCGCAGTCGACTCTGGAAACACCATATATTTT	CASSAVDSGNTIYF
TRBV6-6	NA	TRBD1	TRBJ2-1	TGTGCCAGCAGCGCAGGGGGTGAGCAGTTCTTC	CASSAGGEQFF
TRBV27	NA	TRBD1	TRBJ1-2	TGTGCCAGCAGTTCTGCAAAGACAGGGTCCTCTACTATGGGCTACACCTTC	CASSSAKTGSSTMGYTF
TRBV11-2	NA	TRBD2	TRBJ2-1	TGTGCCAGCAGCTTATCCGGGAGCGGGGGGGCTGAGCAGTTCTTC	CASSLSGSGGAEQFF
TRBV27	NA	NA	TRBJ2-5	TGTGCCAGCAGATCTCAGTCAACCCAGTACTTC	CASRSQSTQYF
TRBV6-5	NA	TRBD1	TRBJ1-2	TGTGCCAGCAGTTCCGTCCCGGGACAGGGGACCTATGGCTACACCTTC	CASSSVPGQGTYGYTF
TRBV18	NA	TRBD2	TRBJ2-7	TGTGCCAGCTCACCGGGACTAGCCAACTACGAGCAGTACTTC	CASSPGLANYEQYF
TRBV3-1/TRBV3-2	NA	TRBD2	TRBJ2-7	TGTGCCAGCAGCCTAGCGGGACCTTACGAGCAGTACTTC	CASSLAGPYEQYF
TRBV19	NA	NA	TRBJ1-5	TGTGCCAGTAGTATGGGCCCCGGAGGGTGGAATCAGCCCCAGCATTTT	CASSMGPGGWNQPQHF
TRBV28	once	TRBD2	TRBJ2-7	TGTGCCAGCAGTTTAGGGACTAGCGGGACCTACGAGCAGTACTTC	CASSLGTSGTYEQYF
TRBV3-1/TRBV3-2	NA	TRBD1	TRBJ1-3	TGTGCCAGCAGCCAGGGGACAGGGGTCTCCTCTGGAAACACCATATATTTT	CASSQGTGVSSGNTIYF
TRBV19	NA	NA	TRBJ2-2	TGTGCCAGTAGTATAGTCGGCAGGGATGTCACCGGGGAGCTGTTTTTT	CASSIVGRDVTGELFF
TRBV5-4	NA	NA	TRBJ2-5	TGTGCCAGCAGCTCAGGGTTAGAGACCCAGTACTTC	CASSSGLETQYF
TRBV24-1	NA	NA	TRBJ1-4	TGTGCCACCAGTGATTCGCGGGGTACGGGTGAAAAACTGTTTTTT	CATSDSRGTGEKLFF
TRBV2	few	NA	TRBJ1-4	TGTGCCAGCAGTGATGTGGTCGGTGGTAATGAAAAACTGTTTTTT	CASSDVVGGNEKLFF
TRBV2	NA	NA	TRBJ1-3	TGTGCCAGCAGTGTGGACACAAGCTCTGGAAACACCATATATTTT	CASSVDTSSGNTIYF
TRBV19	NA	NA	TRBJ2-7	TGTGCCAGTAGTATAGGGGGGCAGATCTACGAGCAGTACTTC	CASSIGGQIYEQYF
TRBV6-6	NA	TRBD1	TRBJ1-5	TGTGCCAGCAGCGGAAACGGACAGGGGGCCGGTCAGCCCCAGCATTTT	CASSGNGQGAGQPQHF
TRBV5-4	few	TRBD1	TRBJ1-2	TGTGCCAGCAGCTCTGGACAGGGGGGATCTAACTATGGCTACACCTTC	CASSSGQGGSNYGYTF
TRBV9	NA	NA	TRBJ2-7	TGTGCCAGCAGCGCCGGGGGTGGGCCTCCCTACGAGCAGTACTTC	CASSAGGGPPYEQYF
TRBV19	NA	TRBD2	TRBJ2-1	TGTGCCAGTAGTACCCAACTAGCGGGAGGATGGAATGAGCAGTTCTTC	CASSTQLAGGWNEQFF
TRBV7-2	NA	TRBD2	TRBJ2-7	TGTGCCAGCAGCTTCTCGGGAGGCGTCGAGCAGTACTTC	CASSFSGGVEQYF
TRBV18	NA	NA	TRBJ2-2	TGTGCCAGCTCACCACGGAGTGCCGCCGGGGAGCTGTTTTTT	CASSPRSAAGELFF
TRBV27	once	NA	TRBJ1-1	TGTGCCAGCAGTTTAAGGGAGGGGAACACTGAAGCTTTCTTT	CASSLREGNTEAFF
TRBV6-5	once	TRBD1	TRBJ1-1	TGTGCCAGCACCAGGGGGGTGAACACTGAAGCTTTCTTT	CASTRGVNTEAFF
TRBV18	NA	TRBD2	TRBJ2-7	TGTGCCAGCTCACCAAGAGCGGGAGTTCCCGAGCAGTACTTC	CASSPRAGVPEQYF
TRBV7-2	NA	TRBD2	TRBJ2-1	TGTGCCAGCAGCCCATACCAGACTAGCGGAATGTACAATGAGCAGTTCTTC	CASSPYQTSGMYNEQFF
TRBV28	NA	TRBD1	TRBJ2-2	TGTGCCAGCAGGAGACAGGGCGCGAACACCGGGGAGCTGTTTTTT	CASRRQGANTGELFF
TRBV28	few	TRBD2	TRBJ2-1	TGTGCCAGCAGTTTAAGTACTAGCGGACGCAATGAGCAGTTCTTC	CASSLSTSGRNEQFF
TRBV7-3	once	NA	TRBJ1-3	TGTGCCAGCAGCCCCGGACAGTCCAACACCATATATTTT	CASSPGQSNTIYF
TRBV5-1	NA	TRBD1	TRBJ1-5	TGCGCCAGCAGCTTGGTGCAGGGGGGTCAGCCCCAGCATTTT	CASSLVQGGQPQHF
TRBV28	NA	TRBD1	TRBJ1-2	TGTGCCAGCAGTTCCGGACAGGAACGATTCTATGGCTACACCTTC	CASSSGQERFYGYTF
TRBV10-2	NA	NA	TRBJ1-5	TGCGCCAGCGGTCAGGGAAGCAATCAGCCCCAGCATTTT	CASGQGSNQPQHF
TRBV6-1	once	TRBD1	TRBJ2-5	TGTGCCAGCAGTGAATGGGACAGGGGGGAGACCCAGTACTTC	CASSEWDRGETQYF
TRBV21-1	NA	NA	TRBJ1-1	TGTGCCAGCAGCAAAGCGCGGGGGGACACTGAAGCTTTCTTT	CASSKARGDTEAFF
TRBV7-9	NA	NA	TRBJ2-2	TGTGCCAGCAGCTTAGCGCCTTCACGGGACACCGGGGAGCTGTTTTTT	CASSLAPSRDTGELFF
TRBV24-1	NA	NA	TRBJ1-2	TGTGCCACCAGTGATACTACAGGACCGACTCGGGGCTACACCTTC	CATSDTTGPTRGYTF
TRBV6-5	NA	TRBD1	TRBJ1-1	TGTGCCAGCAGTTACTCACATTTCGACAGGGAGGCTTTCTTT	CASSYSHFDREAFF
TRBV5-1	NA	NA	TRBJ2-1	TGCGCCAGCACTCAGATCGGAGGCAATGAGCAGTTCTTC	CASTQIGGNEQFF
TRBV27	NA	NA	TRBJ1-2	TGTGCCAGCAGTAGTACGGGCTATGGCTACACCTTC	CASSSTGYGYTF
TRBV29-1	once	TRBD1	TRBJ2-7	TGCAGCGTGCAACCAGGGGGCTACGAGCAGTACTTC	CSVQPGGYEQYF